What follows are 29 T cell receptor beta chains derived from one specimen sequenced in a study of Ad26.COV2.S vaccination and SARS-CoV-2 variants. Treatment indicated: over 15 received Ad26.COV2.S at low or high dose, single or two shots; 5 received placebo; per-sample allocation not given. At day 63 after the first vaccine or placebo injection, samples were drawn. Using immunoSEQ multiplex PCR, the repertoire was profiled, and TCRdb retains in-frame clones only, with some absent. Of a few hundred thousand clones in the sample, around 93% were seen once. The material sequenced was peripheral blood, taken in a trial of Ad26.COV2.S vaccine versus placebo. These receptors came from a person between 18 and 65 years old who received the Ad26.COV2.S COVID-19 vaccine or a placebo.

This clone was detected once. The V and J genes are TRBV6-5 and TRBJ1-1, with TRBD1 matching 9 bases. The germline V gene encodes CDR1 MNHEY and CDR2 SVGAGI. V gave up 4 bases and J gave up 3 bases; unmatched junction bases: 3. This CDR3 is built from 14 residues. DNA of the CDR3: TGTGCCAGCAGTTCACAGGGGGCGCACACTGAAGCTTTCTTT. Translated, it gives CASSSQGAHTEAFF.

The chain has TRBV5-8 and TRBJ2-4; unclear D gene. Trimming cost V 1 base and J 0 bases, with 8 bases left between them. The germline V gene has CDR1 SGHTS and CDR2 YDEGEE. The CDR3 has 15 residues. The CDR3 region is CASSLRELAKNIQYF. CDR3 DNA sequence: TGTGCCAGCAGCTTGAGAGAACTAGCCAAAAACATTCAGTACTTC. The full variable domain, in which reference TRBV5-8 and TRBJ2-4 provide the parts outside the CDR3, is EAGVTQSPTHLIKTRGQQATLRCSPISGHTSVYWYQQALGLGLQFLLWYDEGEERNRGNFPPRFSGRQFPNYSSELNVNALELEDSALYLCASSLRELAKNIQYFGAGTRLSVL.

The rearrangement joins TRBV24-1 to TRBJ2-7; D gene unclear. There are 12 residues in the CDR3. CDR1 is KGHDR and CDR2 is SFDVKD in the germline V gene. The V and J ends lost 9 bases and 2 bases respectively, with 10 bases between them. CDR3 loop: CATEGQTYEQYF. The CDR3 nucleotides read TGTGCCACCGAAGGGCAGACCTACGAGCAGTACTTC.

The V call is TRBV7-2, the J call TRBJ2-3; 7 positions match TRBD2. The V gene end was trimmed by 4 bases and the J gene end by 0 bases; junction bases not matched to a gene: 13. Per the germline V gene, CDR1 is SGHTA and CDR2 is FQGNSA. This CDR3 region has 18 residues. The CDR3 nucleotides are TGTGCCAGCAGCTCCAGAGACCGGCGGGGGTTAAGCACAGATACGCAGTATTTT. Translation gives CASSSRDRRGLSTDTQYF.

This chain joins TRBV30 and TRBJ2-5; D unclear. This CDR3 is built from 14 residues. CDR1 is GTSNPN and CDR2 is SVGIG in the germline V gene (reference sequence). Trimming took 2 bases from V and 2 from J, leaving 12 bases between them. CDR3 DNA: TGTGCCTGGAGTCCACGATGGAGTCAAGAGACCCAGTACTTC. Its protein product is CAWSPRWSQETQYF.

The V gene is TRBV28, the J gene TRBJ1-1; D not resolved. The CDR3 runs to 13 residues. CDR1 is MDHEN, CDR2 SYDVKM, per germline. Trimming pared 2 bases from V and 5 bases from J, leaving 9 bases between. The CDR3 nucleotides read TGTGCCAGCAGTTTACCCCATGTTACTGAAGCTTTCTTT. Protein product: CASSLPHVTEAFF.

In this sample, this clone turned up a few times. V usage is TRBV5-1 and J usage is TRBJ1-5; D gene ambiguous. This CDR3 is built from 13 residues. Trimming took off 3 bases at V and 5 bases at J, with 9 bases between the two ends. Germline CDR1 is SGHRS and CDR2 is YFSETQ. The CDR3: CASSYTIDQPQHF. The CDR3 DNA is TGCGCCAGCAGCTACACGATCGATCAGCCCCAGCATTTT. Full variable domain (rest looked up from reference TRBV5-1 and TRBJ1-5): KAGVTQTPRYLIKTRGQQVTLSCSPISGHRSVSWYQQTPGQGLQFLFEYFSETQRNKGNFPGRFSGRQFSNSRSEMNVSTLELGDSALYLCASSYTIDQPQHFGDGTRLSIL.

The chain is built from TRBV7-9 and TRBJ2-5; D is unclear. Looked up from germline, CDR1 is SEHNR and CDR2 is FQNEAQ (reference sequence). V lost 1 base and J 4 bases, leaving 13 bases between the germline ends. This CDR3 comprises 15 residues. CDR3 bases: TGTGCCAGCAGCTTAGGGTTTCGGTGGGGAGAGACCCAGTACTTC. Protein: CASSLGFRWGETQYF.

The chain joins TRBV10-1 to TRBJ2-2; D is possibly TRBD2 (6 bases). The germline gives CDR1 WNHNN, CDR2 SYGVQD (reference sequence). The CDR3 is made up of 14 amino acids. V dropped 5 bases and J dropped 4 bases, with 11 bases sitting between them. Written as DNA, the CDR3 is TGCGCCAGCAGTCTCTCGCGGGGCACCGGGGAGCTGTTTTTT. Translating gives CASSLSRGTGELFF.

V gene TRBV11-2 combines with J gene TRBJ1-2; 7 nucleotides line up with TRBD1. There are 14 residues in the CDR3. Per the germline V gene, CDR1 is SGHAT and CDR2 is FQNNGV. J gave up 6 bases and V 5 bases, and 9 bases lay outside the gene matches. The CDR3 bases are TGTGCCAGCAGCGACAAGACAGGGCTTCATGGCTACACCTTC. As protein: CASSDKTGLHGYTF.

V and J are TRBV7-8 and TRBJ1-2; TRBD1 is a possible D gene (5 bases). The germline V gene has CDR1 SGHVS and CDR2 FQNEAQ. With 2 bases removed from V and 5 bases from J, the gap between germline ends came to 9 bases. CDR3 size: 13 residues. The CDR3 spells CASSLQGFYGYTF. Here the CDR3 DNA reads TGTGCCAGCAGCTTACAGGGTTTTTATGGCTACACCTTC.

The V and J genes are TRBV6-5 and TRBJ2-5, with TRBD2 matching 12 bases. With 7 bases clipped from V and 2 bases from J, the junction kept 5 bases outside the gene matches. This CDR3 contains 15 residues. Germline loops: CDR1 MNHEY, CDR2 SVGAGI. CDR3 region: CASTRLAGEQETQYF. Written as DNA, the CDR3 is TGTGCCAGCACACGACTAGCGGGGGAACAAGAGACCCAGTACTTC.

The V call is TRBV2, the J call TRBJ2-7, with TRBD1 matching over 9 bases. Trimming removed 5 bases from V and 2 bases from J; junction bases left unmatched: 10. CDR1 and CDR2 (germline): SNHLY, FYNNEI. The CDR3 is made up of 16 amino acids. CDR3 loop: CASSSPGQGPPYEQYF. In nucleotides, the CDR3 is TGTGCCAGCAGTTCCCCCGGACAGGGGCCCCCCTACGAGCAGTACTTC.

The V and J genes are TRBV7-9 and TRBJ2-5; the match to TRBD1 covers 7 bases. The trim removed 4 bases at V and 2 bases at J, leaving 1 base unmatched. The CDR3 length is 13 residues. Germline-derived CDR1 and CDR2 are SEHNR and FQNEAQ (reference sequence). CDR3 bases: TGTGCCAGCAGCTGGGGACAGCAAGAGACCCAGTACTTC. Translated, it gives CASSWGQQETQYF.

For this clone: At the DNA level, this CDR3 is encoded by other sequences in the same sample as well. The gene calls are TRBV4-3 and TRBJ2-7, with D perhaps TRBD2 (6 bases). Trimming removed 0 bases from V and 4 bases from J, with 10 bases in between. CDR3 length equals 14 residues. Germline CDR1 is LGHNA and CDR2 is YSLEER. CDR3 sequence reads: CASSQDLGTYEQYF. Here the CDR3 DNA reads TGCGCCAGCAGCCAAGATCTGGGGACTTACGAGCAGTACTTC.

V gene TRBV7-8 combines with J gene TRBJ2-7, with a weak D call TRBD1 (6 bases). CDR3 length: 15 residues. Germline V gene data show CDR1 as SGHVS and CDR2 as FQNEAQ. The V gene lost 1 base and the J gene lost 5 bases, with 15 bases spanning the gap. CDR3 amino acids: CASSLGWAGDDEQYF. The CDR3 DNA is TGTGCCAGCAGCTTAGGTTGGGCAGGGGATGACGAGCAGTACTTC.

The J gene is TRBJ2-5, the V gene TRBV28, with TRBD1 matching 8 bases. This CDR3 spans 13 amino acids. J lost 5 bases, V lost 6 bases, and 5 bases had no gene match. CDR1 MDHEN and CDR2 SYDVKM come from the germline V gene. CDR3 residues: CASRAQGAETQYF. CDR3 sequence (DNA): TGTGCCAGCAGAGCCCAGGGGGCTGAGACCCAGTACTTC.

The chain links TRBV5-1 to TRBJ2-1, with D possibly TRBD2 on 5 matching bases. This CDR3 region has 13 residues. The ends were cut back, 5 bases at V and 3 bases at J, with 9 bases in the middle. CDR1 is SGHRS and CDR2 is YFSETQ in the germline V gene. The chain's CDR3 is CASSSDFYNEQFF. CDR3 coding DNA: TGCGCCAGCAGTTCGGACTTCTACAATGAGCAGTTCTTC.

A single count supports this clone. This chain links TRBV7-9 with TRBJ2-5, with D perhaps matching TRBD1 or TRBD2 (6 bases each). CDR3 length equals 16 residues. Trimming pared 5 bases from V and 2 bases from J, leaving 18 bases between. Germline V gene lookup returns CDR1 SEHNR and CDR2 FQNEAQ (reference sequence). The CDR3 loop is CASSLPGVSGQETQYF. Written as DNA, the CDR3 is TGTGCCAGCAGCCTCCCAGGGGTCAGCGGGCAAGAGACCCAGTACTTC.

The chain combines TRBV19 with TRBJ1-1, with D tentatively TRBD1 (5 bases). The germline gives CDR1 LNHDA, CDR2 SQIVND (reference sequence). V was clipped by 1 base and J by 5 bases, with 11 bases between them. This CDR3 spans 14 amino acids. For the CDR3, the DNA is TGTGCCAGTAGTATAGGTATTAGGGGTACTGAAGCTTTCTTT. This encodes CASSIGIRGTEAFF.

The rearrangement uses TRBV3-1 (or the pseudogene TRBV3-2) and TRBJ2-7; unclear D gene. Germline lookup yields CDR1 LGHDT and CDR2 YNNKEL (reference sequence). V gave up 1 base and J gave up 7 bases, with 20 bases separating them. The CDR3 is 16 residues long. The CDR3 coding sequence is TGTGCCAGCAGCCAAGGTTTGCTAGTTCGGTCTCGGGAGCAGTACTTC. Its translation is CASSQGLLVRSREQYF.

This clone showed up just once. This chain joins TRBV10-3 and TRBJ2-7, with TRBD1 identical over 8 bases. CDR3 size: 15 residues. After removal of 2 bases from V and 3 bases from J, the junction contained 6 bases not matched to a gene. The germline CDR1 and CDR2 sequences are ENHRY and SYGVKD. For the CDR3, the DNA is TGTGCCATCAGTGAGCCCGACAGGGGCCGCTACGAGCAGTACTTC. Encoded protein: CAISEPDRGRYEQYF.

The V and J genes are TRBV27 and TRBJ2-3, with D possibly matching TRBD1 (6 bases). The CDR3 runs 15 residues. Trimming removed 4 bases from V and 0 bases from J, with 11 bases in between. Germline CDR1 MNHEY, CDR2 SMNVEV (reference sequence). CDR3 DNA sequence: TGTGCCAGCAGTTCCGGGACAATTAGCACAGATACGCAGTATTTT. Translation: CASSSGTISTDTQYF.

The J gene is TRBJ1-3, the V gene TRBV11-2; TRBD1 is a possible D gene (6 bases). V was cut by 5 bases and J by 0 bases, with 11 bases left in between. This CDR3 spans 15 amino acids. Germline CDR1 reads SGHAT; CDR2 reads FQNNGV. This CDR3 is CASSLTRGSGNTIYF. As DNA, the CDR3 is TGTGCCAGCAGCCTCACCAGGGGCTCTGGAAACACCATATATTTT.

This chain links TRBV7-2 with TRBJ2-2, with TRBD2 matching 7 bases. After removal of 3 bases from V and 6 bases from J, the junction contained 10 bases not matched to a gene. The CDR3 is 16 amino acids. Germline values: CDR1 SGHTA, CDR2 FQGNSA. The CDR3 protein is CASSFGGSGFPGELFF. CDR3 DNA sequence: TGTGCCAGCAGCTTTGGGGGTAGCGGGTTTCCCGGGGAGCTGTTTTTT. Full variable domain (rest looked up from reference TRBV7-2 and TRBJ2-2): GAGVSQSPSNKVTEKGKDVELRCDPISGHTALYWYRQSLGQGLEFLIYFQGNSAPDKSGLPSDRFSAERTGGSVSTLTIQRTQQEDSAVYLCASSFGGSGFPGELFFGEGSRLTVL.

This rearrangement joins TRBV5-3 to TRBJ2-2; D gene ambiguous. TRBV5-3 is flagged as an ORF with uncertain function. Trimming cost V 4 bases and J 7 bases, with 11 bases left between them. CDR3 size: 13 residues. CDR3 in amino acids: CARSARRSGELFF. The CDR3 nucleotides read TGTGCCAGAAGCGCCCGTCGAAGCGGGGAGCTGTTTTTT.

The chain has TRBV6-2 or TRBV6-3 and TRBJ2-3; the match to TRBD2 covers 14 bases. The CDR3 length is 15 residues. Germline V gives CDR1 MNHEY, CDR2 SVGEGT. Trimming removed 2 bases from V and 10 bases from J; junction bases left unmatched: 5. CDR3 coding DNA: TGTGCCAGCAGTTACCGGACTAGCGGGGGGTTTGCGCAGTATTTT. Protein sequence: CASSYRTSGGFAQYF.

The chain couples TRBV5-8 to TRBJ1-2; 11 bases match TRBD1. CDR1 SGHTS and CDR2 YDEGEE come from the germline V gene. CDR3 length: 15 amino acids. V trimming: 2 bases; J trimming: 7 bases; junction bases outside the gene matches: 7. The CDR3 reads CASSFRTGGSSGYTF. The CDR3, as DNA: TGTGCCAGCAGCTTCAGGACAGGGGGCAGTTCTGGCTACACCTTC.

CDR3 in amino acids: CASTGLILPGANVLTF. The CDR3, as DNA: TGTGCCTCCACGGGACTTATCCTCCCCGGGGCCAACGTCCTGACTTTC. The chain recombines TRBV30 with TRBJ2-6; D is possibly TRBD2 (6 bases). Deletions cut 7 bases from V and 4 bases from J, with 20 bases between. The germline CDR1 and CDR2 sequences are GTSNPN and SVGIG (reference sequence). CDR3 length: 16 residues.